The 20 T cell receptor beta chains below were found in one sample sequenced in a study of spatial heterogeneity in lung cancer. Study results and limitations: Mutation counts in tumors were tracked by counts of expanded intratumoral alpha and beta TCRs.

TCRdb recomputed calls from the 5' RACE reads with MiXCR, one row per CDR3 protein. The table shows about 12,000 distinct CDR3 sequences, with just over 5% occurring only once. As to time point: sample taken at primary tumor resection. These receptors' targets are unknown. The starting material was lung tumor tissue, obtained at surgery. These receptors originate from a male donor with early-stage non-small cell lung cancer.

This clonotype was seen ten or more times. Because the library targeted alpha chains, this beta chain is an off-target read whose size means little. The chain uses TRBV20-1 and TRBJ1-5; no definite D call. The CDR3 runs to 13 residues. Germline CDR1 DFQATT, CDR2 SNEGSKA (reference sequence). Trimming pared 2 bases from V and 1 base from J, leaving 6 bases between. CDR3 DNA: TGCAGTGCTAGATCACAGAGCAATCAGCCCCAGCATTTT. Translation gives CSARSQSNQPQHF.

This clonotype was seen at least ten times. A library prepared for alpha chains yielded this beta chain as an off-target read; its size is of little meaning. The chain combines TRBV2 with TRBJ1-1; the D is unclear. The V end lost 3 bases, the J end lost 1 base, and 3 bases lay between the germline ends. The CDR3 runs 12 residues. CDR1 is SNHLY, CDR2 FYNNEI, per germline. CDR3 sequence: CASSEWNTEAFF. The CDR3 bases are TGTGCCAGCAGTGAGTGGAACACTGAAGCTTTCTTT.

The sample holds many counts of this clonotype. This beta chain represents an off-target read in a library built for alpha chains; its size is of limited meaning. The V and J genes are TRBV20-1 and TRBJ2-3, with TRBD2 matching 13 bases. The germline CDR1 and CDR2 sequences are DFQATT and SNEGSKA (reference sequence). J gave up 8 bases and V 2 bases, and 7 bases lay outside the gene matches. CDR3 length: 15 residues. The CDR3 here is CSARKLAGGRGTQYF. In nucleotides, the CDR3 is TGCAGTGCTAGAAAACTAGCGGGGGGGCGAGGTACGCAGTATTTT.

In the case of this clonotype: The library was prepared for alpha chains; this beta chain is a stray read, so its frequency means little. As DNA, the CDR3 is TGCAGCGTTGACAGGACAGCCAACAATGAGCAGTTCTTC. Encoded protein: CSVDRTANNEQFF. The chain has TRBV29-1 and TRBJ2-1; maybe TRBD1 (6 bases). In germline, CDR1 is SQVTM, CDR2 ANQGSEA. Trimming stripped 3 bases from V and 5 bases from J, with 11 bases between. The CDR3 is 13 residues long.

This clonotype occurred many times. Because the library targeted alpha chains, this beta chain is an off-target read whose size means little. The J gene is TRBJ2-7, the V gene TRBV6-6; D is unresolved. Trimming took 6 bases from V and 1 from J, leaving 13 bases between them. CDR1 and CDR2 (germline): MNHNY, SVGAGI (reference sequence). This CDR3 spans 14 amino acids. The CDR3 region is CASRTPGRSYEQYF. In nucleotides, the CDR3 is TGTGCCAGCAGGACCCCGGGCCGGTCCTACGAGCAGTACTTC.

Ten or more counts support this clonotype. This beta chain was picked up by a library intended for alpha chains and is off target, so its count carries little meaning. V gene TRBV7-9 combines with J gene TRBJ2-5, with no clear D. This CDR3 contains 12 residues. CDR1 and CDR2 from the germline V gene are SEHNR and FQNEAQ (reference sequence). Deletions cut 2 bases from V and 4 bases from J, with 5 bases between. CDR3 sequence reads: CASSLRRETQYF. CDR3 coding DNA: TGTGCCAGCAGCTTAAGGAGAGAGACCCAGTACTTC.

This clonotype was counted ten times or more. This beta chain is a stray read from a library made for alpha chains; its abundance is not meaningful. V usage is TRBV2 and J usage is TRBJ2-5; D uncertain. Trimming stripped 1 base from V and 0 bases from J, with 6 bases between. The CDR3 is 14 amino acids. Germline values: CDR1 SNHLY, CDR2 FYNNEI. CDR3 nucleotide sequence: TGTGCCAGCAGTGAAGGACCGTACCAAGAGACCCAGTACTTC. Protein product: CASSEGPYQETQYF.

This clonotype was observed many times. This beta chain came through as a stray read in a library set up for alpha chains, and its size says little. This chain uses TRBV5-1 with TRBJ1-2; 11 nucleotides agree with TRBD1. Per germline, CDR1 SGHRS and CDR2 YFSETQ. The CDR3 has 13 residues. V lost 4 bases, J lost 8 bases, and 4 bases stayed unmatched. The CDR3 DNA follows: TGCGCCAGCAGCCTGGGACAGGGGGGCGGCTACACCTTC. Its translation: CASSLGQGGGYTF.

This clonotype was observed at least ten times. This beta chain represents an off-target read in a library built for alpha chains; its size is of limited meaning. This chain joins TRBV3-1 and TRBJ2-7; D is possibly TRBD1 (5 bases). Germline V gives CDR1 LGHDT, CDR2 YNNKEL (reference sequence). V shed 1 base and J shed 6 bases, with 10 bases lying between them. There are 13 residues in the CDR3. Here the CDR3 reads CASSQVSGIEQYF. The CDR3 bases are TGTGCCAGCAGCCAAGTTTCAGGGATCGAGCAGTACTTC.

Many counts were recorded for this clonotype. The library was built for alpha chains, so this beta chain is an off-target read and its size means little. This chain links TRBV29-1 with TRBJ2-5, with 7 bases aligning to TRBD2. Trimming at V came to 7 bases and at J to 4 bases, leaving 6 bases not matched to a gene. Germline assignment: CDR1 SQVTM and CDR2 ANQGSEA. The CDR3 runs 12 residues. The CDR3 region has the DNA TGCAGCGCGGGACTAATGCGAGAGACCCAGTACTTC. Encoded protein: CSAGLMRETQYF.

This clonotype occurred many times. A library prepared for alpha chains yielded this beta chain as an off-target read; its size is of little meaning. The chain recombines TRBV5-1 with TRBJ2-2; 7 positions agree with TRBD1. The CDR3 consists of 15 residues. With 4 bases clipped from V and 5 bases from J, the junction kept 8 bases outside the gene matches. Germline CDR1 reads SGHRS; CDR2 reads YFSETQ. The CDR3 DNA is TGCGCCAGCAGCGTAGTCCAGGGGGATACCGGGGAGCTGTTTTTT. It encodes CASSVVQGDTGELFF.

The sample holds many counts of this clonotype. Since the library was made to target alpha chains, this beta chain is a stray read and its abundance is not meaningful. The rearrangement uses TRBV18 and TRBJ2-7, with unresolved D. Per germline, CDR1 KGHSH and CDR2 LQKENI. V was pared by 3 bases and J by 3 bases, with 12 bases between. This CDR3 comprises 14 residues. The CDR3 DNA reads TGTGCCAGCTCACCTTTGTCGGTAAGCTACGAGCAGTACTTC. The encoded protein is CASSPLSVSYEQYF.

This clonotype was observed at least ten times. In a library made to pick up alpha chains, this beta chain is a stray read with a size that means little. This rearrangement joins TRBV24-1 to TRBJ2-1, with 9 positions matching TRBD1. This CDR3 has 15 residues. V lost 3 bases, J lost 8 bases, and 7 bases stayed unmatched. CDR1 is KGHDR and CDR2 is SFDVKD in the germline V gene. CDR3 region: CATSDPGQGSHEQFF. The CDR3 nucleotides are TGTGCCACCAGTGATCCGGGACAGGGATCCCATGAGCAGTTCTTC.

Only a few counts were recorded for this clonotype. This beta chain appears as a stray read in a library generated for alpha chains; its size is not informative. V gene TRBV30 combines with J gene TRBJ2-2; possibly TRBD1 for D (5 bases). CDR3 size: 12 residues. Germline assignment: CDR1 GTSNPN and CDR2 SVGIG (reference sequence). The V end was cut by 6 bases, the J end by 4 bases, with 9 bases between. CDR3 sequence: CACPGPTGELFF. CDR3 DNA sequence: TGTGCCTGTCCAGGGCCCACCGGGGAGCTGTTTTTT.

A word on this clonotype: Since the library was made to target alpha chains, this beta chain is a stray read and its abundance is not meaningful. The DNA for the CDR3 is TGTGCCAGCAGGGGAGAGCGGGGGGATGGAGAGACCCAGTACTTC. This gives the protein CASRGERGDGETQYF. The chain couples TRBV12-3 or TRBV12-4 to TRBJ2-5; TRBD2 matches 9 bases. CDR3 length: 15 residues. After removal of 6 bases from V and 4 bases from J, the junction contained 9 bases not matched to a gene.

This clonotype was seen many times. Because the library targeted alpha chains, this beta chain is an off-target read whose size means little. CDR3 amino acids: CASSEQGGNTEAFF. CDR3 nucleotides: TGTGCCAGCAGTGAACAGGGGGGAAACACTGAAGCTTTCTTT. This chain connects TRBV25-1 to TRBJ1-1; 7 bases align to TRBD1. Looked up from germline, CDR1 is MGHDK and CDR2 is SYGVNS. V lost 2 bases, J lost 2 bases, and 2 bases stayed unmatched. The CDR3 covers 14 residues. The full variable domain, rest sourced from reference TRBV25-1 and TRBJ1-1, is EADIYQTPRYLVIGTGKKITLECSQTMGHDKMYWYQQDPGMELHLIHYSYGVNSTEKGDLSSESTVSRIRTEHFPLTLESARPSHTSQYLCASSEQGGNTEAFFGQGTRLTVV.

This clonotype was seen at least ten times. This beta chain is an unintended read in a library built for alpha chains; its size means little. The chain links TRBV18 to TRBJ2-7; TRBD2 agrees at 7 bases. The CDR3 spans 13 residues. After removal of 3 bases from V and 7 bases from J, the junction contained 6 bases not matched to a gene. The germline CDR1 and CDR2 sequences are KGHSH and LQKENI. The CDR3 sequence is CASSPHSGGEQYF. The CDR3 DNA reads as TGTGCCAGCTCACCTCACTCGGGGGGAGAGCAGTACTTC.

Many counts were recorded for this clonotype. Because this beta chain is a stray read in a library intended to capture alpha chains, its abundance should not be given much weight. The CDR3 spells CASSLYRGETQYF. In DNA form, the CDR3 reads TGTGCCAGCAGTTTATACAGAGGAGAGACCCAGTACTTC. This rearrangement joins TRBV28 to TRBJ2-5; no reliable D call. Looked up from germline, CDR1 is MDHEN and CDR2 is SYDVKM. Between the trimmed V and J ends, which lost 1 base and 4 bases, there was a span of 7 bases. The CDR3 covers 13 residues.

In this sample, this clonotype is medium-sized. This beta chain is an off-target read within a library intended for alpha chains, so its frequency means little. The V and J genes are TRBV2 and TRBJ1-1; D is unresolved. The ends were cut back, 6 bases at V and 4 bases at J, with 9 bases in the middle. The length of the CDR3 is 12 residues. Germline V gene sequence: CDR1 SNHLY, CDR2 FYNNEI. The CDR3 here is CASRSPGTEAFF. The DNA of the CDR3 is TGTGCCAGCAGGTCCCCGGGCACTGAAGCTTTCTTT.

There are many counts of this clonotype. The size of this beta chain means little, since it is a stray read in a library made for alpha chains. The J gene is TRBJ1-1, the V gene TRBV4-3; TRBD1 agrees at 7 bases. V gave up 0 bases and J gave up 0 bases; unmatched junction bases: 7. Germline CDR1 LGHNA, CDR2 YSLEER. The CDR3 spans 17 residues. CDR3 sequence (DNA): TGCGCCAGCAGCCAAGATCGGAACAGGGGCTTGAACACTGAAGCTTTCTTT. This sequence encodes CASSQDRNRGLNTEAFF.